This section outlines one T cell receptor (beta chain) sequence together with its context. This table comes from immunoSEQ multiplex PCR, and its TCRdb copy is limited to in-frame clones, with some not included. The sample has 450,000 to 500,000 clones; roughly 80% are singletons. The data were taken from a study of shared clonotypes between healthy human individuals. CDR1 is SNHLY, CDR2 FYNNEI, per germline. V was shortened by 4 bases and J by 5 bases, with 8 bases between the two germline ends. This CDR3 is built from 13 residues. Sequencing was performed on PBMCs. V gene TRBV2 combines with J gene TRBJ2-2; D possibly corresponds to TRBD1 (6 bases). The TCR sequence derives from a woman in her thirties or forties in good health. Some clones in this sample may be carry-over from other donors' samples. The CDR3 is CASSVGGTGELFF. The CDR3, as DNA: TGTGCCAGCAGTGTAGGGGGTACCGGGGAGCTGTTTTTT.